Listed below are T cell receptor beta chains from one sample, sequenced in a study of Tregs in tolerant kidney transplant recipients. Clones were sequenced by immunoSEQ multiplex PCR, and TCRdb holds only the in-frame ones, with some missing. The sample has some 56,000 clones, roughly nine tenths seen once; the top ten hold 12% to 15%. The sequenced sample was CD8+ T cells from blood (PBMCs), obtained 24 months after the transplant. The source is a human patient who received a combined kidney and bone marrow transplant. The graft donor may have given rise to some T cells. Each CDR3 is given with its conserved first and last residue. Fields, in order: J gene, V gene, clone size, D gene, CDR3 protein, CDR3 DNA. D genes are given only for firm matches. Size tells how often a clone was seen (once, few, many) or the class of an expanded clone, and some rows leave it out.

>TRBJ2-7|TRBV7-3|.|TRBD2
CASSSGLGYEQYF
TGTGCCAGCAGCTCGGGACTAGGCTACGAGCAGTACTTC
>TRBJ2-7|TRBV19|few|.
CASSLRFTYEQYF
TGTGCCAGTAGTCTCAGGTTTACCTACGAGCAGTACTTC
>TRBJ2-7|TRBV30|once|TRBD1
CAWLDRGPYEQYF
TGTGCCTGGCTGGACAGGGGACCCTACGAGCAGTACTTC
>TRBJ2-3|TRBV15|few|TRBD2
CATSREAGVVDTQYF
TGTGCCACCAGCAGAGAAGCGGGAGTGGTAGATACGCAGTATTTT
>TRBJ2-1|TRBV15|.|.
CATREVSNEQFF
TGTGCCACCAGGGAGGTCAGTAATGAGCAGTTCTTC
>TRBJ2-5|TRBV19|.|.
CASSIGLGKGETQYF
TGTGCCAGTAGTATCGGACTGGGGAAGGGAGAGACCCAGTACTTC
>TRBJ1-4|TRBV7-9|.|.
CASSPQESNEKLFF
TGTGCCAGCAGCCCTCAGGAATCAAATGAAAAACTGTTTTTT
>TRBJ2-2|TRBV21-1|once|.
CASSKVGATGELFF
TGTGCCAGCAGCAAAGTAGGAGCGACCGGGGAGCTGTTTTTT
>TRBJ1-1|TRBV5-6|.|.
CASSLYYRVLNTEAFF
TGTGCCAGCAGCTTGTATTACAGGGTTTTGAACACTGAAGCTTTCTTT
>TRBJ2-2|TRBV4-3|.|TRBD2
CASSPSGGPGVGELFF
TGCGCCAGCAGCCCTTCGGGGGGGCCCGGGGTCGGGGAGCTGTTTTTT
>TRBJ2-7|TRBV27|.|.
CASSFQATYEQYF
TGTGCCAGCAGTTTTCAGGCTACCTACGAGCAGTACTTC
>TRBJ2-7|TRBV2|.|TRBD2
CASSAWTSEQYF
TGTGCCAGCAGTGCCTGGACTAGCGAGCAGTACTTC
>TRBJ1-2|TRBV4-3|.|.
CASSQSGGDGYTF
TGCGCCAGCAGCCAATCTGGGGGGGATGGCTACACCTTC
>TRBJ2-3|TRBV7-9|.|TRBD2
CASSSGLAGFADTQYF
TGTGCCAGCAGCTCGGGACTAGCGGGATTCGCAGATACGCAGTATTTT
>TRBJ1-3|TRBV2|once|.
CASSPGVFSGNTIYF
TGTGCCAGCAGTCCAGGGGTGTTCTCTGGAAACACCATATATTTT
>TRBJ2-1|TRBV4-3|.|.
CASSHRYGSYNEQFF
TGCGCCAGCAGCCATCGTTACGGCTCCTACAATGAGCAGTTCTTC
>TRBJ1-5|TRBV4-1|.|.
CASSQDRVGQPQHF
TGCGCCAGCAGCCAAGACAGGGTCGGTCAGCCCCAGCATTTT